The TCR beta chain described here comes from a study of blood T cell repertoires in COVID-19. In the study overall: The samples span acute and convalescent COVID-19 from the United States, Italy and Spain. T cells, B-cell-depleted T cells, or PBMCs provided the cDNA or gDNA that served as material.

The CDR3 spans 11 residues. Original processing methods: Amplified reference gene primers provided the basis for estimating nucleated cell counts. Libraries were prepared by immunoSEQ multiplex PCR; TCRdb keeps only in-frame clonotypes and omits some of them. The V and J calls and the clone size are those of that table, but D and trimming were determined from the DNA. Of about 20,000 clones in the sample, more than 70% were seen once. The chain carries TRBV21-1 and TRBJ2-7; the DNA was not compared with TRBD1, the D call given in the table. TRBV21-1 is labeled a pseudogene. The receptor's source is a human donor in a cohort sampled during active COVID-19. The donor label of this sample is uncertain. Sequenced material: peripheral blood. This CDR3 is CASSDRTGTYF. For the CDR3, the DNA is TGTGCCAGCAGCGATCGGACAGGAACATACTTC.